Listed below are T cell receptor beta chains from one sample, sequenced in a study of shared clonotypes between healthy human individuals. Assay: immunoSEQ multiplex PCR; the TCRdb copy retains only in-frame clones and omits some. The table shows approximately 2,300,000 clones, with roughly 90% occurring only once. Sample: naive CD4+ T cells from PBMCs. The receptors were gathered from a man between 18 and 29 years old in good health. Some clones in this sample may be carry-over from other donors' samples. CDR3s include the opening cysteine and the closing phenylalanine or tryptophan. A D gene is named only where the DNA matches it firmly. Not all rows give a size; the values are once, few, many and, for expanded clones, a class.

TRBJ1-2 few . TRBV6-7 CASSSLGDGRLGYTF TGTGCCAGCAGTAGCCTCGGGGATGGCCGATTAGGCTACACCTTC
TRBJ2-7 . TRBD1 TRBV10-3 CATRDSNYEQYF TGTGCCACCCGGGACAGCAACTACGAGCAGTACTTC
TRBJ1-6 . . TRBV28 CASNGAQVYNSPLHF TGTGCCAGCAATGGGGCTCAGGTTTATAATTCACCCCTCCACTTT
TRBJ2-5 . . TRBV19 CASSIVQAKGTQYF TGTGCCAGTAGTATAGTGCAGGCAAAAGGGACCCAGTACTTC
TRBJ2-2 . . TRBV5-1 CASSSSGTTTGELFF TGCGCCAGCAGCTCATCCGGGACAACTACCGGGGAGCTGTTTTTT
TRBJ1-3 . . TRBV7-8 CASSSFLGLPSGNTIYF TGTGCCAGCAGCTCCTTTCTTGGTTTACCCTCTGGAAACACCATATATTTT
TRBJ2-2 . . TRBV6-1 CASNLENTGELFF TGTGCCAGCAACTTGGAAAACACCGGGGAGCTGTTTTTT
TRBJ2-5 . TRBD1 TRBV4-1 CASSLHRGPQETQYF TGCGCCAGCAGCCTCCACAGGGGCCCCCAAGAGACCCAGTACTTC
TRBJ1-5 . . TRBV28 CASSLADQPQHF TGTGCCAGCAGTTTAGCGGATCAGCCCCAGCATTTT
TRBJ2-7 . . TRBV28 CASNRNTVYEQYF TGTGCCAGCAATAGGAACACAGTCTACGAGCAGTACTTC
TRBJ1-2 . TRBD1 TRBV5-1 CASTYLYRDRGRKGYTF TGCGCCAGCACCTACCTATACCGGGACAGGGGGCGTAAAGGCTACACCTTC